The sequence of this TCR beta chain was determined in a study of blood T cell repertoires in COVID-19 (dated by TCRdb to 2019 to 2021). For the study in its entirety: Samples from collaborators originated in the United States, Italy and Spain and spanned both the acute and convalescent phases of COVID-19. The prospective study material was composed of cDNA or gDNA derived from T cells, B-cell-depleted T cells, or PBMCs. The dataset comprised deeply sampled blood TCRbeta repertoires from subjects exposed to, actively infected with, or recovered from COVID-19. The repertoires were released in a freely available public database intended as a resource for research on the immune response to SARS-CoV-2. Samples came from the ongoing ImmuneRACE study (first 160 participants) plus 1,254 subjects from 6 global collaborators. Nearly every sample came with metadata listing a de-identified subject ID, COVID-19 status, age in years and sex. HLA class I and class II types, where available, came from metadata supplied by the sample provider rather than from assay-based typing.

TCRbeta CDR3 regions were amplified from genomic DNA by means of the immunoSEQ Assay, a bias-controlled multiplex PCR. Per the authors' processing: The number of nucleated cells in each sample was estimated from the amplification of reference gene primers within the assay. To quantify the absolute abundance of each unique TCRbeta CDR3 rearrangement, sequence reads were collapsed and filtered. For each sample, productive Simpson clonality was calculated as the square root of Simpson's diversity index across productive rearrangements. TCRdb holds this immuneACCESS table with in-frame rearrangements only. Some clones are missing; in checked studies, unresolved V genes explain under half, and the rest has no known cause. The D gene and trimming were derived from the DNA, and the V and J assignments and clone size from that table. The sample yields approximately 300,000 clones; approximately 82% were counted once. Roughly 1.3% of the sample goes to the ten largest clones.

The collaborating institutions used their own protocols to collect whole blood in K2EDTA tubes. For TCRbeta analysis, collaborator samples were shipped as frozen whole blood, as isolated PBMCs, or as DNA extracted from either sample type. Note on this clone: Its recognized antigen is unknown. The record has no base qualities; no much larger clone is one base away.

The cysteine opens and the phenylalanine closes a CDR3 of 16 amino acids. The retained sequence is limited to the CDR3, 48 bases, with the frame set at the first base. The germline V gene provides CDR1 SGHAT and CDR2 FQNNGV. V gives up 5 bases and J gives up 0 bases, and the segment between their germline ends measures 14 bases. General conclusions and limits of the study: Clinical and demographic metadata were provided uncurated, with the amount varying by source and participant.

The TCR sequence derives from a woman aged 50 to 65 with acute or convalescent COVID-19. The specimen was peripheral blood. The chain is assembled from TRBV11-2 and TRBJ1-3; the D region possibly corresponds to TRBD1 (6 bases align). The CDR3 corresponds to CASSPPTGYSGNTIYF. At the DNA level, the sequence is TGTGCCAGCAGCCCCCCCACAGGGTACTCTGGAAACACCATATATTTT.